This TCR beta chain was retrieved from a study of CD4+ T cells in melanoma. Overall study findings and caveats: A reported correlation linked neoantigen-specific CD4+ T cells to CD8+, macrophage and B cell function. In melanoma, neoantigen-specific CD4+ T cells reportedly differed in differentiation state.

Per the germline V gene, CDR1 is DFQATT and CDR2 is SNEGSKA (reference sequence). Trimming shortened V by 3 bases and J by 5 bases, and 7 bases separated the two germline ends. This CDR3 is built from 11 residues. Worth noting for this clone: Its antigen is currently unknown.

Clones were sequenced by immunoSEQ multiplex PCR, and TCRdb holds only the in-frame ones, with some missing. The top ten hold around 24% of the sample, which has more than 8,000 clones, 70% to 75% seen once. The source material was cells from a culture (not recorded whether cultured in vitro). This sequence joins TRBV20-1 and TRBJ2-5; no definite D call. The receptor's source is a human donor with melanoma. The DNA for the CDR3 is TGCAGTGCTAGTCCCCTGGAGACCCAGTACTTC. Amino acids: CSASPLETQYF.